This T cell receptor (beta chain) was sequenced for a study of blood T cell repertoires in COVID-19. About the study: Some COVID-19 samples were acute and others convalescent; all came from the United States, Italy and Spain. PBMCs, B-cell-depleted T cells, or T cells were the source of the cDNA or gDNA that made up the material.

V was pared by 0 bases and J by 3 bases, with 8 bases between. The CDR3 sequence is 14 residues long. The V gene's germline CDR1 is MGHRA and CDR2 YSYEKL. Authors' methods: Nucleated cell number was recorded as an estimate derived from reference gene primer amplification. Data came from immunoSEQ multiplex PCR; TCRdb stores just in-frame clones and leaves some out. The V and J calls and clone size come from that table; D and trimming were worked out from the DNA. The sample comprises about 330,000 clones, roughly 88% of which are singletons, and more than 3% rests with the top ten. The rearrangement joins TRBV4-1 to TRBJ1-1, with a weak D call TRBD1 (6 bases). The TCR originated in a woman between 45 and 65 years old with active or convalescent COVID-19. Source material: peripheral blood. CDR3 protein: CASSQEDRYTEAFF. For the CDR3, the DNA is TGCGCCAGCAGCCAAGAGGACAGATACACTGAAGCTTTCTTT.